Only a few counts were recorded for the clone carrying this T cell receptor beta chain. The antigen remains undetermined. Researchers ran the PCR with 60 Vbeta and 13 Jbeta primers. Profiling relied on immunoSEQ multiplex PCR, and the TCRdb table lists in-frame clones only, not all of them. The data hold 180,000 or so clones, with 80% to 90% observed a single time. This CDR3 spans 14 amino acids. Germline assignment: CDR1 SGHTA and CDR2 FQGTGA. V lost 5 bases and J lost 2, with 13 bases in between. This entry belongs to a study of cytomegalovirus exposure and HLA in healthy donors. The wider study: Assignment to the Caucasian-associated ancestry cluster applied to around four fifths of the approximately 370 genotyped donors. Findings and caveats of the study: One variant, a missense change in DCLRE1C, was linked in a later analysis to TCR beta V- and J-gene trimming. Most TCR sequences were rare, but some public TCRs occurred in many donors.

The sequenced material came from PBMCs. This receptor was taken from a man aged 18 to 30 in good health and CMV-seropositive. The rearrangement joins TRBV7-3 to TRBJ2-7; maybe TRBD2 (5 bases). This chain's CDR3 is CASSLERFAYEQYF. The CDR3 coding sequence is TGTGCCAGCAGCCTCGAGCGGTTTGCCTACGAGCAGTACTTC.